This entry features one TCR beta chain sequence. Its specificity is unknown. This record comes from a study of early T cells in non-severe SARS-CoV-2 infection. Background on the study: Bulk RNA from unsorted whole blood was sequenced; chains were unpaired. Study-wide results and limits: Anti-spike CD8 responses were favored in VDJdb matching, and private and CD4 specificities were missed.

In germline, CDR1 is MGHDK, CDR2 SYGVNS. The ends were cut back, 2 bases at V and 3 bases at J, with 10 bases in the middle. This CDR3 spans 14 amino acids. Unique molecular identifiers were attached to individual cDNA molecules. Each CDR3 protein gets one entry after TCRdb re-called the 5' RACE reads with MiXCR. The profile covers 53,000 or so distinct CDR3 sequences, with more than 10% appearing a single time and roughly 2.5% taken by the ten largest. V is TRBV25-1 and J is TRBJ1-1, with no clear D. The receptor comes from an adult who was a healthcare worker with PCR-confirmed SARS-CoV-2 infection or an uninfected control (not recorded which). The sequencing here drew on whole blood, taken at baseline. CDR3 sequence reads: CASSELGRDTEAFF. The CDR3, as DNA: TGTGCCAGCAGTGAACTTGGGCGCGACACTGAAGCTTTCTTT.